Listed here is a single T cell receptor beta chain. This sample stems from a study of Ad26.COV2.S vaccination and SARS-CoV-2 variants. Study in general: In the COV1001 trial, the donor was in the Ad26.COV2.S arm.

CDR1 MGHDK and CDR2 SYGVNS come from the germline V gene. The length of the CDR3 is 13 residues. The junction had 5 bases not matched to a gene; V was cut back by 6 bases and J by 7 bases. Assay: immunoSEQ multiplex PCR; the TCRdb copy retains only in-frame clones and omits some. Of hundreds of thousands of clones listed, roughly 90% are singletons. Treatment reported: some 20 received Ad26.COV2.S at low or high dose, single or two shots; about 5 received placebo; per-sample allocation not given. The samples were gathered on day 63 after the first injection of vaccine or placebo. Its platform was an Ad26 vector, and its expressed antigen was Wuhan-strain SARS-CoV-2 spike.

The material was peripheral blood, obtained in a trial of Ad26.COV2.S vaccine versus placebo. This sequence joins TRBV25-1 and TRBJ2-7; TRBD1 matches at 11 bases. The receptor was isolated from a person aged 18 to 65 who received the Ad26.COV2.S COVID-19 vaccine or a placebo. The CDR3 DNA is TGTGCCAGCAGGAGGACAGGGGGCAGAGAGCAGTACTTC. It is translated as CASRRTGGREQYF.